This T cell receptor (beta chain) was recorded in a study of radiation and T cells in renal cell carcinoma. Study-level information: Nephrectomy followed 15 Gy stereotactic body radiation by 4 weeks.

Described time point: baseline pretreatment blood. Treatment indicated: 15 Gy SBRT to primary tumor, nephrectomy 4 weeks later. Blood was sampled at baseline, 2 weeks and 4 weeks after SBRT. The CDR3 sequence is 15 residues long. The germline CDR1 and CDR2 sequences are SGHDN and FVKESK. Trimming took off 4 bases at V and 3 bases at J, with 14 bases between the two ends. Produced via immunoSEQ multiplex PCR; TCRdb's table is partial and in-frame only. The sample includes 130,000 to 150,000 clones, about 88% seen only once; the top ten take 12%. The specimen was blood, collected from a patient whose treatment included radiotherapy and nephrectomy. V and J are TRBV14 and TRBJ2-3; D tentatively reads TRBD1 or TRBD2 (6 bases each). The receptor was derived from a woman aged 50 to 60 with renal cell carcinoma. CDR3 sequence: CASSPTGGLTDTQYF. DNA for the CDR3: TGTGCCAGCAGCCCGACCGGGGGCTTAACAGATACGCAGTATTTT.